This TCR beta chain was captured in a study of T cell clonality in common variable immunodeficiency (dated by TCRdb to about 2015). Overall study outcomes, separate from this receptor: Fewer deletions and N-nucleotide insertions were reportedly observed in CVID TCRbeta sequences, and highly modified clones with 13 or more V deletions were reportedly absent from CVID TCRbeta sequences. Differences among patients in the CVID cohort limited the correlations between repertoire features and clinical complications. Even though DNA input was the same, control samples had an average of around 82,000 unique sequences each, compared with approximately 32,000 in CVID samples. According to the authors, finding the cause of the higher clonality in CVID would require sequencing the repertoires of T cell subpopulations. TCRbeta clonality was higher in CVID subjects than in healthy controls (t-test p = 0.018), and the increase was most characteristic of about a third of subjects. Healthy controls shared more TCRbeta clones with each other than CVID subjects shared among themselves (p < 0.0001).

Standard criteria, namely reduction of serum IgG, IgA and/or IgM below the normal range together with specific antibody deficiency, were applied for the diagnosis of CVID. There were almost 45 subjects in the CVID group (roughly 15 female and 29 male), ranging in age from roughly 8 to 65 years, with a mean age of 40. Predominantly Caucasian heritage was noted among both the CVID patients and the healthy controls. All CVID subjects had received replacement immunoglobulin therapy for at least one year at the time of study participation. At blood collection, none of the CVID subjects was ill or on immunomodulatory or immunosuppressive medication. From each donor, 5 to 8 ml of heparinized peripheral whole blood was collected. Genomic DNA from adults with common variable immune deficiency (CVID) and from healthy adult controls was used for sequencing of TCRbeta CDR3 repertoires. Diluted blood was density-centrifuged over Hypaque 1077 or Ficoll-Paque to isolate peripheral blood mononuclear cells. Genomic DNA was extracted from unsorted mononuclear cells by Qiagen column purification or by a centrifugation-based method.

Comment on this clone: This receptor's antigen is unknown.

Equivalent amounts of genomic DNA from CVID and control samples were used as sequencing input. For every sample, a 60 bp segment covering the rearranged TCRbeta CDR3 region was amplified and then sequenced. The immunoSEQ assay, a bias-corrected multiplex PCR combined with high-throughput sequencing, was used to amplify TCRbeta. Under the source paper's analysis protocol: Every unique nucleotide sequence was considered a clone and was annotated with V, D and J genes, copy number and frequency. Sequences were labeled productive if in frame, and non-productive if out of frame or containing stop codons. As previously described, clonality was computed from Shannon's entropy. The predicted amino acid sequences of productive clones were used to derive the mean CDR3 Kyte-Doolittle hydropathy. Hierarchical clustering of scaled V gene usage was performed with the R hclust function using Manhattan distance and complete linkage. Clone sharing by CDR3 amino acid sequence was assessed by resampling 12 repertoires per group over 100 rounds. The repertoires were searched for 70 published EBV-specific and some 240 published CMV-specific TCRbeta sequences. After a couple of CVID samples that produced fewer than 10,000 sequences were dropped from the analysis, around 40 CVID repertoires remained. TCRdb took over this immuneACCESS table, retaining in-frame rearrangements with V and J assigned. Such tables are incomplete; in checked studies, under half of the missing clones stem from an unresolved V gene, and the remainder is unexplained. Clone size and V and J calls were adopted from that table, with D and trimming inferred from the DNA. For this sample, around 30,000 clones are listed, none of them singletons. The top ten hold 2.5% to 3.5% of the sample.

Sequenced: peripheral blood mononuclear cells. The sequence derives from a human donor with common variable immunodeficiency.

The CDR3: CASSLASRDYGYTF. The CDR3 DNA, read in part, is TGTGCCAGCAGCTTAGCGTCCAGGGACTATGGC. This sequence uses TRBV7-2 and TRBJ1-2; TRBD1 might be the D gene, on 5 matching bases. The CDR3 extends 3 residues past the end of the read, so its final part is completed from the germline J gene. The CDR3 runs 14 amino acids, cysteine and phenylalanine included. Shown are 33 bases from within the CDR3, in frame from base 1. The germline ends are 8 bases apart after V is trimmed by 0 bases and J by 3 bases. CDR1 is given as SGHTA and CDR2 as FQGNSA, both from the germline V gene.